The 13 T cell receptor beta chains presented below share a single source sample, sequenced in a study of PD-1 blockade in mismatch repair-deficient tumors. Clones were sequenced by immunoSEQ multiplex PCR, and TCRdb holds only the in-frame ones, with some missing. The table records around 62,000 clones, roughly 80% of them present only once. The source material was peripheral blood, sampled 2 weeks after starting pembrolizumab. The receptors were sampled from an adult with mismatch repair-deficient cancer.

V and J are TRBV19 and TRBJ2-1; 13 positions match TRBD2. Germline V gene sequence: CDR1 LNHDA, CDR2 SQIVND (reference sequence). J lost 9 bases, V lost 7 bases, and 6 bases had no gene match. CDR3 length equals 14 residues. The CDR3 spells CASTRLAGGTEQFF. The CDR3 coding sequence is TGTGCCAGTACTCGACTAGCGGGAGGTACTGAGCAGTTCTTC. The variable domain in full, completed from reference TRBV19 and TRBJ2-1, reads DGGITQSPKYLFRKEGQNVTLSCEQNLNHDAMYWYRQDPGQGLRLIYYSQIVNDFQKGDIAEGYSVSREKKESFPLTVTSAQKNPTAFYLCASTRLAGGTEQFFGPGTRLTVL.

The V call is TRBV5-6, the J call TRBJ1-2; TRBD1 is a possible D gene (6 bases). CDR3 length equals 15 residues. V dropped 5 bases and J dropped 3 bases, with 17 bases sitting between them. CDR1 and CDR2 (germline): SGHDT, YYEEEE. Written as DNA, the CDR3 is TGTGCCAGCAGGGATCGAGGGGGGGGACACTATGGCTACACCTTC. It codes for CASRDRGGGHYGYTF.

The V gene is TRBV7-8, the J gene TRBJ2-4; TRBD2 aligns across 10 bases. The CDR3 loop spans 14 amino acids. Unmatched junction bases numbered 7, after V lost 5 bases and J lost 9 bases. CDR1 SGHVS and CDR2 FQNEAQ come from the germline V gene. The DNA for the CDR3 is TGTGCCAGCAGCCTACTAGCGGGAATGGGCATTCAGTACTTC. Translation gives CASSLLAGMGIQYF.

The gene calls are TRBV28 and TRBJ2-7; D is perhaps TRBD2 (6 bases). The CDR3 length is 13 residues. Germline assignment: CDR1 MDHEN and CDR2 SYDVKM. Trimming took off 5 bases at V and 4 bases at J, with 12 bases between the two ends. CDR3 coding DNA: TGTGCCAGCAGTATCGGGACTTCTTACGAGCAGTACTTC. Translation gives CASSIGTSYEQYF.

The V and J genes are TRBV7-8 and TRBJ2-7; 11 nucleotides align to TRBD1. The CDR3 spans 16 residues. The ends lost 3 bases at V and 8 bases at J; junction bases unmatched: 12. The germline V gene has CDR1 SGHVS and CDR2 FQNEAQ. The CDR3 DNA follows: TGTGCCAGCAGCTTCCGTCCCGGGACAGGGGGTGTCAAGCAGTACTTC. Encoded protein: CASSFRPGTGGVKQYF. Variable domain in full (rest from reference TRBV7-8 and TRBJ2-7): GAGVSQSPRYKVAKRGQDVALRCDPISGHVSLFWYQQALGQGPEFLTYFQNEAQLDKSGLPSDRFFAERPEGSVSTLKIQRTQQEDSAVYLCASSFRPGTGGVKQYFGPGTRLTVT.

This clone was recorded a few times. The chain carries TRBV6-5 and TRBJ2-2; no clear D. The V end lost 5 bases, the J end lost 0 bases, and 10 bases lay between the germline ends. From germline, CDR1 is MNHEY and CDR2 SVGAGI. The length of the CDR3 is 15 residues. The DNA for the CDR3 is TGTGCCAGCAGTAAAAGTGGTCCGAACACCGGGGAGCTGTTTTTT. It translates to CASSKSGPNTGELFF.

The rearrangement uses TRBV5-4 and TRBJ1-1; D perhaps matches TRBD1 (6 bases). V lost 3 bases to trimming and J lost 5 bases, with 14 bases between them. CDR3 length equals 14 residues. Germline V lookup: CDR1 SGHNT, CDR2 YYREEE (reference sequence). The CDR3 DNA reads as TGTGCCAGCAGCTCACCTCAGGGGAGGACTGAAGCTTTCTTT. Translation: CASSSPQGRTEAFF.

This clone was counted between two and nine times. The chain couples TRBV11-2 to TRBJ1-2; TRBD1 might be the D (5 bases). The CDR3 totals 13 residues. Trimming removed 3 bases from V and 1 base from J, with 6 bases in between. Looked up from germline, CDR1 is SGHAT and CDR2 is FQNNGV. CDR3 coding DNA: TGTGCCAGCAGCTTGAGGGGTAACTATGGCTACACCTTC. Its translation: CASSLRGNYGYTF.

The chain combines TRBV9 with TRBJ1-5; D is perhaps TRBD1 (6 bases). The CDR3 is 16 residues long. Germline assignment: CDR1 SGDLS and CDR2 YYNGEE. With 0 bases removed from V and 2 bases from J, the gap between germline ends came to 12 bases. The chain's CDR3 is CASSVGSGGGNQPQHF. Written as DNA, the CDR3 is TGTGCCAGCAGCGTAGGTTCGGGGGGCGGCAATCAGCCCCAGCATTTT.

This chain links TRBV18 with TRBJ2-6; weak D call: TRBD1 (5 bases). The CDR3 has 15 residues. Germline values: CDR1 KGHSH, CDR2 LQKENI. V gave up 1 base and J gave up 3 bases, with 7 bases separating them. CDR3 protein: CASSPQGLGANVLTF. Here the CDR3 DNA reads TGTGCCAGCTCACCACAGGGGCTTGGGGCCAACGTCCTGACTTTC.

The chain is built from TRBV19 and TRBJ1-1; 7 positions agree with TRBD1. The germline V gene encodes CDR1 LNHDA and CDR2 SQIVND (reference sequence). CDR3 length: 15 amino acids. Unmatched junction bases numbered 9, after V lost 3 bases and J lost 5 bases. The CDR3 is CASSIRQGRWTEAFF. The CDR3 nucleotides are TGTGCCAGTAGTATCCGACAGGGAAGATGGACTGAAGCTTTCTTT.

This sequence joins TRBV5-6 and TRBJ2-5; perhaps TRBD1 as D (5 bases). V was cut by 3 bases and J by 3 bases, with 9 bases left in between. This CDR3 has 13 residues. Germline V lookup: CDR1 SGHDT, CDR2 YYEEEE. DNA of the CDR3: TGTGCCAGCAGCTCCCGACAGAAAGAGACCCAGTACTTC. This encodes CASSSRQKETQYF.

The DNA of the CDR3 is TGTGCCAGCAGCTTAGATTGGGGGGCGAACACCGGGGAGCTGTTTTTT. It codes for CASSLDWGANTGELFF. The chain has TRBV13 and TRBJ2-2; weak D call: TRBD2 (6 bases). The CDR3 is made up of 16 amino acids. Germline-derived CDR1 and CDR2 are PRHDT and FYEKMQ (reference sequence). The ends were cut back, 1 base at V and 0 bases at J, with 9 bases in the middle.